A selection of T cell receptor beta chains follows, all from one sample in a study of CD8 T cells in ankylosing spondylitis. TCRdb reprocessed the 5' RACE reads via MiXCR and lists one record per CDR3 protein. This sample has 200,000 to 250,000 distinct CDR3 sequences, with 15% to 20% found just once. Sequenced: blood, either unsorted or a sorted T cell fraction (not recorded which). These receptors were obtained from a male donor with ankylosing spondylitis. Both conserved end residues are part of each CDR3. A D gene is named only where the DNA matches it firmly. Clone size is given for some rows only: seen once, a few or many times, or a class if the clone is expanded.

J gene: TRBJ1-2
D gene: .
V gene: TRBV7-9
clone size: .
CDR3 DNA: TGTGCCAGCAGCTTCCCTGGGCAGGGAAATGGCTACACCTTC
CDR3 protein: CASSFPGQGNGYTF

J gene: TRBJ1-2
D gene: .
V gene: TRBV5-1
clone size: few
CDR3 DNA: TGCGCCAGCAGCTTAGCAGGGTTCGAGGGCTACACCTTC
CDR3 protein: CASSLAGFEGYTF

J gene: TRBJ2-3
D gene: TRBD2
V gene: TRBV6-1
clone size: .
CDR3 DNA: TGTGCCAGCAGACTGCTAGCGGGGACCACAGATACGCAGTATTTT
CDR3 protein: CASRLLAGTTDTQYF

J gene: TRBJ2-1
D gene: TRBD2
V gene: TRBV14
clone size: .
CDR3 DNA: TGTGCCAGCAGCCCAAGTAGTATAGCGGGAGAGTACAATGAGCAGTTCTTC
CDR3 protein: CASSPSSIAGEYNEQFF

J gene: TRBJ1-1
D gene: .
V gene: TRBV28
clone size: few
CDR3 DNA: TGTGCCAGCAGTGAGGTGGCGGACAGCCAGAACACTGAAGCTTTCTTT
CDR3 protein: CASSEVADSQNTEAFF

J gene: TRBJ2-7
D gene: TRBD2
V gene: TRBV6-1
clone size: .
CDR3 DNA: TGTGCCAGCAGTCCCGGGACTAGCGTAGCCTACGAGCAGTACTTC
CDR3 protein: CASSPGTSVAYEQYF

J gene: TRBJ2-3
D gene: TRBD2
V gene: TRBV7-9
clone size: few
CDR3 DNA: TGTGCCAGCAGCCCCCAGCTAGCGGGGGCCCCTGGTACGCAGTATTTT
CDR3 protein: CASSPQLAGAPGTQYF

J gene: TRBJ1-2
D gene: TRBD1
V gene: TRBV13
clone size: .
CDR3 DNA: TGTGCCAGCAGCGCCCAGGGGGAGGAGAGAGGCTACACCTTC
CDR3 protein: CASSAQGEERGYTF

J gene: TRBJ1-2
D gene: .
V gene: TRBV29-1
clone size: many
CDR3 DNA: TGCAGCGTTGGGGCAGGGACCTCTAACTATGGCTACACCTTC
CDR3 protein: CSVGAGTSNYGYTF

J gene: TRBJ2-7
D gene: .
V gene: TRBV2
clone size: .
CDR3 DNA: TGTGCCAGCAGCAGTGGACGGATCTACGAGCAGTACTTC
CDR3 protein: CASSSGRIYEQYF

J gene: TRBJ1-6
D gene: .
V gene: TRBV4-2
clone size: .
CDR3 DNA: TGTGCCAGCAGCCCGGAGGGGCCGGAAGCGGGATATAATTCACCCCTCCACTTT
CDR3 protein: CASSPEGPEAGYNSPLHF

J gene: TRBJ1-5
D gene: .
V gene: TRBV4-3
clone size: many
CDR3 DNA: TGCGCCAGCAGCCAAGATTACAGGTTGAATCAGCCCCAGCATTTT
CDR3 protein: CASSQDYRLNQPQHF

J gene: TRBJ1-2
D gene: .
V gene: TRBV25-1
clone size: .
CDR3 DNA: TGTGCCAGCAGTGAATTTGTAGGTGGCTACACCTTC
CDR3 protein: CASSEFVGGYTF

J gene: TRBJ1-3
D gene: .
V gene: TRBV29-1
clone size: few
CDR3 DNA: TGCAGCGTGCCCGGGACTGGAAACACCATATATTTT
CDR3 protein: CSVPGTGNTIYF

J gene: TRBJ2-7
D gene: TRBD2
V gene: TRBV7-3
clone size: .
CDR3 DNA: TGTGCCAGCAGCGCCGGCGGGGGGCTCTACGAGCAGTACTTC
CDR3 protein: CASSAGGGLYEQYF

J gene: TRBJ1-1
D gene: TRBD1
V gene: TRBV5-1
clone size: few
CDR3 DNA: TGCGCCAGCAGCTTGGCCCTAACAGGGGCTGAAGCTTTCTTT
CDR3 protein: CASSLALTGAEAFF

J gene: TRBJ2-7
D gene: .
V gene: TRBV3-1
clone size: few
CDR3 DNA: TGTGCCAGCAGCCAAGATCTCGTCGGATTGAATCCCTACGAGCAGTACTTC
CDR3 protein: CASSQDLVGLNPYEQYF

J gene: TRBJ2-7
D gene: .
V gene: TRBV9
clone size: .
CDR3 DNA: TGTGCCAGCAGCGTAGCCCTGGGGGATTACGAGCAGTACTTC
CDR3 protein: CASSVALGDYEQYF

J gene: TRBJ2-7
D gene: .
V gene: TRBV20-1
clone size: .
CDR3 DNA: TGCAGTGCTAGATCCCAGACTGACTTCTACGAGCAGTACTTC
CDR3 protein: CSARSQTDFYEQYF

J gene: TRBJ2-7
D gene: .
V gene: TRBV30
clone size: .
CDR3 DNA: TGTGCCTGGAGTGTAGCAGGCAGCTCCTACGAGCAGTACTTC
CDR3 protein: CAWSVAGSSYEQYF

J gene: TRBJ2-7
D gene: .
V gene: TRBV28
clone size: few
CDR3 DNA: TGTGCCAGCAGCCCCTATTCCGAGCAGTACTTC
CDR3 protein: CASSPYSEQYF

J gene: TRBJ2-1
D gene: TRBD2
V gene: TRBV29-1
clone size: many
CDR3 DNA: TGCAGCGCTGTACTAGCGGGAAAGGTTGAGCAGTTCTTC
CDR3 protein: CSAVLAGKVEQFF

J gene: TRBJ2-1
D gene: TRBD2
V gene: TRBV6-4
clone size: many
CDR3 DNA: TGTGCCAGCAGTGAGGGAGCGGGGGGACCCTACAATGAGCAGTTCTTC
CDR3 protein: CASSEGAGGPYNEQFF

J gene: TRBJ2-3
D gene: TRBD2
V gene: TRBV11-2
clone size: .
CDR3 DNA: TGTGCCAGCAGCAATCTGGACAGGGGACTAGCGGGAGCCTTCGGAGATACGCAGTATTTT
CDR3 protein: CASSNLDRGLAGAFGDTQYF

J gene: TRBJ2-7
D gene: .
V gene: TRBV27
clone size: .
CDR3 DNA: TGTGCCAGCAGTCTCATCCCCGCCTACGAGCAGTACTTC
CDR3 protein: CASSLIPAYEQYF

J gene: TRBJ2-1
D gene: TRBD1
V gene: TRBV12-3/TRBV12-4
clone size: .
CDR3 DNA: TGTGCCAGCAGTTTTTGGCCAGGGGGTATGCAGGGTGAGCAGTTCTTC
CDR3 protein: CASSFWPGGMQGEQFF

J gene: TRBJ2-1
D gene: TRBD2
V gene: TRBV3-1
clone size: .
CDR3 DNA: TGTGCCAGCAGCCAAGCCCCGGGGGGATCCGGAGTCTACAATGAGCAGTTCTTC
CDR3 protein: CASSQAPGGSGVYNEQFF

J gene: TRBJ2-2
D gene: .
V gene: TRBV20-1
clone size: few
CDR3 DNA: TGCAGTGCTAGAGAAATTGGCCGAAGCACCGGGGAGCTGTTTTTT
CDR3 protein: CSAREIGRSTGELFF

J gene: TRBJ2-3
D gene: .
V gene: TRBV9
clone size: .
CDR3 DNA: TGTGCCAGCAGCGCTGTCCCTGGATCCATGCAGTATTTT
CDR3 protein: CASSAVPGSMQYF

J gene: TRBJ2-7
D gene: TRBD1
V gene: TRBV7-9
clone size: many
CDR3 DNA: TGTGCCAGCAGCTTAGAAGACAGGGGTTACTACGAGCAGTACTTC
CDR3 protein: CASSLEDRGYYEQYF

J gene: TRBJ1-1
D gene: .
V gene: TRBV7-6
clone size: few
CDR3 DNA: TGTGCCAGCAGCTTAGAGTGGCCACCGAACACTGAAGCTTTCTTT
CDR3 protein: CASSLEWPPNTEAFF

J gene: TRBJ1-2
D gene: .
V gene: TRBV11-3
clone size: .
CDR3 DNA: .
CDR3 protein: CASSSSSQSFGNGYTF

J gene: TRBJ2-1
D gene: .
V gene: TRBV20-1
clone size: few
CDR3 DNA: TGCAGTGCTAGAGATTGGGTAGATTACAATGAGCAGTTCTTC
CDR3 protein: CSARDWVDYNEQFF

J gene: TRBJ2-2
D gene: .
V gene: TRBV27
clone size: .
CDR3 DNA: TGTGCCGTCCGGGGACTGAACACCGGGGAGCTGTTTTTT
CDR3 protein: CAVRGLNTGELFF

J gene: TRBJ1-2
D gene: .
V gene: TRBV7-9
clone size: few
CDR3 DNA: TGTGCCAGCAGCGAACCCGTAGGGGGTTGGGACTACACCTTC
CDR3 protein: CASSEPVGGWDYTF

J gene: TRBJ2-1
D gene: TRBD1
V gene: TRBV7-3
clone size: .
CDR3 DNA: TGTGCCAGCAGCTTACCCGGGACAGGGTACAATGAGCAGTTCTTC
CDR3 protein: CASSLPGTGYNEQFF

J gene: TRBJ1-1
D gene: .
V gene: TRBV4-1
clone size: few
CDR3 DNA: TGCGCCAGCAGCCACCAGACCGGTGAAGCTTTCTTT
CDR3 protein: CASSHQTGEAFF

J gene: TRBJ2-5
D gene: .
V gene: TRBV7-9
clone size: .
CDR3 DNA: TGTGCCAGCAGCCCACGGGCTTCACAAGAGACCCAGTACTTC
CDR3 protein: CASSPRASQETQYF

J gene: TRBJ2-1
D gene: .
V gene: TRBV27
clone size: .
CDR3 DNA: TGTGCCAGCAGTTTATCACATGGCAATGAGCAGTTCTTC
CDR3 protein: CASSLSHGNEQFF

J gene: TRBJ2-1
D gene: TRBD2
V gene: TRBV12-3/TRBV12-4
clone size: .
CDR3 DNA: TGTGCCAGCAGTACTTACGCGGGAGGCAGATACAATGAGCAGTTCTTC
CDR3 protein: CASSTYAGGRYNEQFF

J gene: TRBJ2-3
D gene: .
V gene: TRBV7-6
clone size: few
CDR3 DNA: TGTGCCAGCAGCCTCAGTCGGGGCACAGATACGCAGTATTTT
CDR3 protein: CASSLSRGTDTQYF

J gene: TRBJ2-5
D gene: .
V gene: TRBV20-1
clone size: .
CDR3 DNA: TGCAGTGCTACCCCCACGGGGGTGACCCAGTACTTC
CDR3 protein: CSATPTGVTQYF

J gene: TRBJ2-1
D gene: TRBD2
V gene: TRBV20-1
clone size: .
CDR3 DNA: TGCAGTGCAAATCCCCTAGCGGACCTCTACAATGAGCAGTTCTTC
CDR3 protein: CSANPLADLYNEQFF

J gene: TRBJ1-1
D gene: .
V gene: TRBV20-1
clone size: .
CDR3 DNA: TGCAGTGCTAGAGGCCCCCGCGCGGCGAACACTGAAGCTTTCTTT
CDR3 protein: CSARGPRAANTEAFF

J gene: TRBJ2-7
D gene: .
V gene: TRBV4-1
clone size: many
CDR3 DNA: TGCGCCAGCAGCCCCGCCTCAGGGTACAGCGTCTACGAGCAGTACTTC
CDR3 protein: CASSPASGYSVYEQYF

J gene: TRBJ2-5
D gene: .
V gene: TRBV12-3/TRBV12-4
clone size: .
CDR3 DNA: TGTGCCAGCAGTTTGATAGGCAGGGAAGAGATCCAGTACTTC
CDR3 protein: CASSLIGREEIQYF

J gene: TRBJ2-3
D gene: .
V gene: TRBV20-1
clone size: .
CDR3 DNA: TGCAGTGCTAGCCCGAAGGGCGGGCAGGGGGATACGCAGTATTTT
CDR3 protein: CSASPKGGQGDTQYF

J gene: TRBJ2-7
D gene: .
V gene: TRBV16
clone size: .
CDR3 DNA: TGTGCCAGCAGCCAGCAGGGGCCTTCGACCTACGAGCAGTACTTC
CDR3 protein: CASSQQGPSTYEQYF

J gene: TRBJ1-1
D gene: TRBD1
V gene: TRBV5-1
clone size: few
CDR3 DNA: TGCGCCAGCAGCTTGGCCGGGACAGGGATTGAAGCTTTCTTT
CDR3 protein: CASSLAGTGIEAFF

J gene: TRBJ2-1
D gene: TRBD1
V gene: TRBV7-8
clone size: few
CDR3 DNA: TGTGCCAGCCAAACCTCCGGACAGGGGGTTTACAATGAGCAGTTCTTC
CDR3 protein: CASQTSGQGVYNEQFF

J gene: TRBJ2-1
D gene: .
V gene: TRBV7-6
clone size: few
CDR3 DNA: TGTGCCAGCAGCCTCTGGGTAGTTGACAATGAGCAGTTCTTC
CDR3 protein: CASSLWVVDNEQFF

J gene: TRBJ1-1
D gene: .
V gene: TRBV6-1
clone size: few
CDR3 DNA: TGTGCCAGCAGTGAAAATCCGGCCGTGATGAACACTGAAGCTTTCTTT
CDR3 protein: CASSENPAVMNTEAFF

J gene: TRBJ2-1
D gene: TRBD2
V gene: TRBV6-4
clone size: .
CDR3 DNA: TGTGCCAGCAGCCATGGCGGGAGTGGGCACAATGAGCAGTTCTTC
CDR3 protein: CASSHGGSGHNEQFF

J gene: TRBJ2-5
D gene: TRBD2
V gene: TRBV10-3
clone size: many
CDR3 DNA: TGTGCCACCAGCGGGGGTAACCAAGAGACCCAGTACTTC
CDR3 protein: CATSGGNQETQYF

J gene: TRBJ2-5
D gene: TRBD1
V gene: TRBV6-5
clone size: .
CDR3 DNA: TGTGCCAGCAGTTACGGGGACAGCCCAGAGACCCAGTACTTC
CDR3 protein: CASSYGDSPETQYF

J gene: TRBJ1-1
D gene: .
V gene: TRBV12-3/TRBV12-4
clone size: .
CDR3 DNA: TGTGCCAGCAGCACAAGCGGGGGGGTCTCTGAAGCTTTCTTT
CDR3 protein: CASSTSGGVSEAFF

J gene: TRBJ2-5
D gene: .
V gene: TRBV15
clone size: .
CDR3 DNA: TGTGCCACCCGTGAAACAGGGCGGGGAGAGACCCAGTACTTC
CDR3 protein: CATRETGRGETQYF